This TCR beta chain was sequenced for a study of blood T cell repertoires in COVID-19. Study at large: Spain, Italy and the United States supplied samples that represented acute and convalescent COVID-19. PBMCs, B-cell-depleted T cells, or T cells provided the cDNA or gDNA that made up the material.

Original processing methods: Cell counts per sample came from amplifying reference gene primers. The table came from immunoSEQ multiplex PCR; TCRdb's copy has only in-frame clones and leaves some out. For V, J and clone size, that table is used; D and trimming come from the DNA. The sample comprises around 190,000 clones, roughly four fifths of which are singletons, and approximately 7% rests with the top ten. This CDR3 has 13 amino acids. Germline CDR1 MNHEY, CDR2 SVGEGT. V shed 6 bases and J shed 0 bases, with 9 bases lying between them. This TCR was sampled from a human donor in a cohort sampled during active COVID-19. This chain joins TRBV6-2 or TRBV6-3 and TRBJ2-7; D gene uncertain. The sample comprised peripheral blood. CDR3 nucleotide sequence: TGTGCCAGCAGCGACGGAGACTCCTACGAGCAGTACTTC. Translated, it gives CASSDGDSYEQYF.